These 11 T cell receptor beta chains were sequenced from one sample in a study of cytomegalovirus exposure and HLA in healthy donors. The study ran its PCR with 60 Vbeta and 13 Jbeta primers. Here immunoSEQ multiplex PCR was the method, and the copy in TCRdb shows in-frame clones only, minus some. The data show approximately 110,000 clones, less than 80% seen once. Source material: PBMCs. All receptors derive from a man aged 30 to 39 in good health and CMV-seropositive.

CDR3 nucleotide sequence: TGTGCCAGCAGTGAAGCGCTGGACCCGGGGGCCTACGAGCAGTACTTC. It encodes CASSEALDPGAYEQYF. The chain carries TRBV2 and TRBJ2-7, with D possibly being TRBD2 (6 bases). This CDR3 spans 16 amino acids. Germline V gene lookup returns CDR1 SNHLY and CDR2 FYNNEI. V lost 0 bases and J 2 bases, leaving 14 bases between the germline ends. Based on the CDR3 plus reference TRBV2 and TRBJ2-7, the full variable domain is EPEVTQTPSHQVTQMGQEVILRCVPISNHLYFYWYRQILGQKVEFLVSFYNNEISEKSEIFDDQFSVERPDGSNFTLKIRSTKLEDSAMYFCASSEALDPGAYEQYFGPGTRLTVT.

The V and J genes are TRBV21-1 and TRBJ2-7; TRBD1, the table's D call, was not compared with the DNA. TRBV21-1 has pseudogene status. CDR3 length: 16 residues. The CDR3 DNA is TGTGCCAGCAGCAAGACAGGGGGCGCACGGACCTACGAGCAGTACTTC. Encoded protein: CASSKTGGARTYEQYF.

V and J are TRBV21-1 and TRBJ2-5; the D call of TRBD2 is as the table states it, not checked on the DNA. TRBV21-1 is a pseudogene segment. This CDR3 has 15 residues. The CDR3 loop is CASSNRPPRGETQYF. The DNA for the CDR3 is TGTGCCAGCAGCAACCGACCTCCACGAGGCGAGACCCAGTACTTC.

J is TRBJ1-1 and V is TRBV9; 10 bases map to TRBD1. Trimming at V came to 4 bases and at J to 6 bases, leaving 12 bases not matched to a gene. Germline CDR1 SGDLS, CDR2 YYNGEE. The CDR3 consists of 16 residues. The CDR3 DNA follows: TGTGCCAGCAGCCCACGTCCCGGGACAGGGGACCCTGAAGCTTTCTTT. This translates into CASSPRPGTGDPEAFF.

This clone was detected only a few times. V and J are TRBV25-1 and TRBJ1-3; D may be TRBD1 (6 bases). Germline loops: CDR1 MGHDK, CDR2 SYGVNS. The CDR3 spans 14 residues. Trimming removed 8 bases from V and 0 bases from J, with 11 bases in between. The CDR3, as DNA: TGTGCCAGCCGGGGGGGCCTCTCTGGAAACACCATATATTTT. Its translation is CASRGGLSGNTIYF.

The rearrangement joins TRBV11-2 to TRBJ2-1, with 11 bases aligning to TRBD2. Germline V gene data show CDR1 as SGHAT and CDR2 as FQNNGV. V shed 7 bases, J shed 9 bases, and the junction held 11 bases outside the gene matches. This CDR3 region has 15 residues. The DNA of the CDR3 is TGTGCCAGCACCCTAATTAGCGGGGGGGCCAGTGAGCAGTTCTTC. This encodes CASTLISGGASEQFF. The whole variable domain, remainder taken from reference TRBV11-2 and TRBJ2-1, is EAGVAQSPRYKIIEKRQSVAFWCNPISGHATLYWYQQILGQGPKLLIQFQNNGVVDDSQLPKDRFSAERLKGVDSTLKIQPAKLEDSAVYLCASTLISGGASEQFFGPGTRLTVL.

CDR3 in DNA: TGTGCCAGTACCGGGATGGGGAATCAGCCCCAGCATTTT. Amino acids: CASTGMGNQPQHF. The chain combines TRBV19 with TRBJ1-5; D gene uncertain. CDR1 is LNHDA and CDR2 is SQIVND in the germline V gene (reference sequence). V lost 7 bases to trimming and J lost 4 bases, with 11 bases between them. The CDR3 covers 13 residues.

Concerning this clone: At one of its ends the junction is not consistent with the germline gene, which may arise from a read error. The V gene is TRBV2, the J gene TRBJ2-2, with D unclear. Germline values: CDR1 SNHLY, CDR2 FYNNEI. This CDR3 region has 12 residues. CDR3 sequence reads: CAGRLNPGELFF. CDR3 in DNA: TGTGCCGGCAGACTTAACCCCGGGGAGCTGTTTTTT.

This sequence joins TRBV6-5 and TRBJ1-2; 7 nucleotides align to TRBD1. V was clipped by 2 bases and J by 4 bases; unmatched bases: 7. This CDR3 region has 15 residues. From germline, CDR1 is MNHEY and CDR2 SVGAGI. The CDR3 reads CASSYLTGELYGYTF. The CDR3 DNA reads as TGTGCCAGCAGTTACCTAACAGGGGAACTCTATGGCTACACCTTC.

J is TRBJ2-1 and V is TRBV27; 10 positions agree with TRBD2. This CDR3 spans 15 amino acids. Germline CDR1 is MNHEY and CDR2 is SMNVEV (reference sequence). The V segment lost 6 bases and the J segment 2 bases; nucleotides outside the gene matches: 4. The CDR3 sequence: CASRTLAGAYNEQFF. In DNA form, the CDR3 reads TGTGCCAGCAGAACTCTAGCGGGGGCCTACAATGAGCAGTTCTTC.

The chain is built from TRBV4-1 and TRBJ2-3, with 9 bases identical to TRBD1. The CDR3 covers 15 residues. Germline values: CDR1 MGHRA, CDR2 YSYEKL. V dropped 1 base and J dropped 4; count of bases not matched to a gene: 3. CDR3 residues: CASSQGTGEPDTQYF. The DNA for the CDR3 is TGCGCCAGCAGCCAAGGGACAGGGGAACCAGATACGCAGTATTTT.